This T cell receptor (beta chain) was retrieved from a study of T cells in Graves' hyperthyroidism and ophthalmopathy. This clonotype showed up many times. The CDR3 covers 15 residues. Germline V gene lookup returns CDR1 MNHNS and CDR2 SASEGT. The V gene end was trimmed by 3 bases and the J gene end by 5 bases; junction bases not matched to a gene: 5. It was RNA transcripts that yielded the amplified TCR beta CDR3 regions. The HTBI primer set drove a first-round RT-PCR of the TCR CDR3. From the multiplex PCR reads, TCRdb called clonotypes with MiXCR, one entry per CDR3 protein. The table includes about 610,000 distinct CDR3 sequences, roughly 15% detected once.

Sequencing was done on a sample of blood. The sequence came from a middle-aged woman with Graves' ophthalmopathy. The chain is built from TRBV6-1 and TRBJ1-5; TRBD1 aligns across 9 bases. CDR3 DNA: TGTGCCAGCAGTGAGTGGGGACAGGGTTATCAGCCCCAGCATTTT. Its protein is CASSEWGQGYQPQHF.